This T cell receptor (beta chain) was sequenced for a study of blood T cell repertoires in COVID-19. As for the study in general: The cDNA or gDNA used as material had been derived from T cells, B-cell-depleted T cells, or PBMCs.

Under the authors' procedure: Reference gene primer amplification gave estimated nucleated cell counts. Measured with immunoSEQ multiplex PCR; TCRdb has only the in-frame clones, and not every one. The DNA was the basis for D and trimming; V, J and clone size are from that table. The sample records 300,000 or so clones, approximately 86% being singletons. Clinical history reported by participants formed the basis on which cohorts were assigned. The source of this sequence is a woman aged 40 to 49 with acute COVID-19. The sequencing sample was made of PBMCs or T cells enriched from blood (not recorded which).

CDR3 sequence (DNA): TGTGCCAGCAGCGTAGTCGGAGGGGGCGCGAATTCGGACACTGAAGCTTTCTTT. Encoded protein: CASSVVGGGANSDTEAFF. The chain employs TRBV9 and TRBJ1-1, with TRBD1 identical over 7 bases. The CDR3 is 18 amino acids. Germline V CDR1 and CDR2: SGDLS, YYNGEE. V dropped 0 bases and J dropped 3; count of bases not matched to a gene: 14. The variable domain in full, completed from reference TRBV9 and TRBJ1-1, reads DSGVTQTPKHLITATGQRVTLRCSPRSGDLSVYWYQQSLDQGLQFLIQYYNGEERAKGNILERFSAQQFPDLHSELNLSSLELGDSALYFCASSVVGGGANSDTEAFFGQGTRLTVV.